This is a list of T cell receptor beta chains from one sample in a study of Graves' ophthalmopathy and Graves' hyperthyroidism. TCRdb re-called the multiplex PCR reads with MiXCR, one entry per CDR3 protein. The profile shows about 480,000 distinct CDR3 sequences, 14% of them singletons. The sample taken for sequencing was blood. Every receptor here comes from a young woman with Graves' ophthalmopathy. CDR3s include the opening cysteine and the closing phenylalanine or tryptophan. Fields, in order: clone size, J gene, V gene, D gene, CDR3 DNA, CDR3 protein. The D gene is left open where the match is weak. The size field is filled for only some rows; it gives once, few, many or a size class.

abundance: many; j_gene: TRBJ2-4; v_gene: TRBV20-1; d_gene: .; CDR3nt: TGCAGTGCTAGAGGGGCAGGTGGGGGAATCGCCAAAAACATTCAGTACTTC; CDR3aa: CSARGAGGGIAKNIQYF
abundance: many; j_gene: TRBJ2-7; v_gene: TRBV6-1; d_gene: .; CDR3nt: TGTGCCAGCAGCGTCACAGATTTCTACGAGCAGTACTTC; CDR3aa: CASSVTDFYEQYF
abundance: many; j_gene: TRBJ1-5; v_gene: TRBV12-3/TRBV12-4; d_gene: .; CDR3nt: TGTGCCAGCAGTCCCTCGGGACATCAGCCCCAGCATTTT; CDR3aa: CASSPSGHQPQHF
abundance: many; j_gene: TRBJ1-3; v_gene: TRBV6-5; d_gene: .; CDR3nt: TGTGCCAGCAGTTCCGTCCGGAGGTTCTCTGGAAACACCATATATTTT; CDR3aa: CASSSVRRFSGNTIYF
abundance: many; j_gene: TRBJ1-2; v_gene: TRBV28; d_gene: TRBD1; CDR3nt: TGTGCCAGCAGTATTGGGACAGGGTATGGCTACACCTTC; CDR3aa: CASSIGTGYGYTF
abundance: many; j_gene: TRBJ1-1; v_gene: TRBV28; d_gene: .; CDR3nt: TGTGCCAGCAGTTCCATGCGGGGTAGGAACACTGAAGCTTTCTTT; CDR3aa: CASSSMRGRNTEAFF
abundance: few; j_gene: TRBJ1-5; v_gene: TRBV6-7; d_gene: .; CDR3nt: TGTGCCAGCAGTTACCGAACAAAATGGGGGTCCCGGGATCAGCCCCAGCATTTT; CDR3aa: CASSYRTKWGSRDQPQHF
abundance: many; j_gene: TRBJ2-4; v_gene: TRBV6-2/TRBV6-3; d_gene: TRBD2; CDR3nt: TGTGCCAGCAGTTACTCGGGGGGACTAGCGGGAGCGACCCCTTTTTTAGCCAAAAACATTCAGTACTTC; CDR3aa: CASSYSGGLAGATPFLAKNIQYF
abundance: .; j_gene: TRBJ2-7; v_gene: TRBV2; d_gene: .; CDR3nt: TGTGCCAGCAATGATACCGATCCACCCATCTACGAGCAGTACTTC; CDR3aa: CASNDTDPPIYEQYF
abundance: few; j_gene: TRBJ1-2; v_gene: TRBV28; d_gene: .; CDR3nt: TGTGCCAGCAGGGAACAGGGTTTCGGGTCTAATGGCTACACCTTC; CDR3aa: CASREQGFGSNGYTF
abundance: many; j_gene: TRBJ1-5; v_gene: TRBV12-3/TRBV12-4; d_gene: .; CDR3nt: TGTGCCAGCACTAACGGGCTGGGGAATCAGCCCCAGCATTTT; CDR3aa: CASTNGLGNQPQHF
abundance: .; j_gene: TRBJ2-5; v_gene: TRBV5-1; d_gene: .; CDR3nt: TGCGCCAGCAGCTTGGACCCGGGCCCCCAAGAGACCCAGTACTTC; CDR3aa: CASSLDPGPQETQYF
abundance: .; j_gene: TRBJ1-2; v_gene: TRBV3-1; d_gene: .; CDR3nt: TGTGCCAGCAGCCACAGGGAGAATGGCTACACCTTC; CDR3aa: CASSHRENGYTF
abundance: many; j_gene: TRBJ1-1; v_gene: TRBV28; d_gene: TRBD1; CDR3nt: TGTGCCAGCAGTTTATCCACAGGGGTGGGCACTGAAGCTTTCTTT; CDR3aa: CASSLSTGVGTEAFF
abundance: many; j_gene: TRBJ2-4; v_gene: TRBV7-2; d_gene: TRBD1; CDR3nt: TGTGCCAGCAGCTCTCGACAGGGAGCCAAAAACATTCAGTACTTC; CDR3aa: CASSSRQGAKNIQYF
abundance: few; j_gene: TRBJ1-1; v_gene: TRBV6-1; d_gene: TRBD1; CDR3nt: TGTGCCAGCCTGAGGGGGGCAGGGGGAACTGAAGCTTTCTTT; CDR3aa: CASLRGAGGTEAFF
abundance: many; j_gene: TRBJ2-7; v_gene: TRBV19; d_gene: .; CDR3nt: TGTGCCAGCGCTTATGGGGTTTCCTACGAGCAGTACTTC; CDR3aa: CASAYGVSYEQYF
abundance: .; j_gene: TRBJ2-7; v_gene: TRBV28; d_gene: .; CDR3nt: TGTGCCAGCAGTTACCCGTCCGAGGGCGGTCACTACGAGCAGTACTTC; CDR3aa: CASSYPSEGGHYEQYF
abundance: many; j_gene: TRBJ2-7; v_gene: TRBV6-5; d_gene: TRBD1; CDR3nt: TGTGCCAGCAGTTACTCGAGGGGGCCATACGAGCAGTACTTC; CDR3aa: CASSYSRGPYEQYF
abundance: many; j_gene: TRBJ2-7; v_gene: TRBV28; d_gene: .; CDR3nt: TGTGCCAGCAGCGAGGGTTATGGCTACGAGCAGTACTTC; CDR3aa: CASSEGYGYEQYF
abundance: few; j_gene: TRBJ2-5; v_gene: TRBV7-9; d_gene: .; CDR3nt: TGTGCCAGCAGCTTCAAAGGCGGGTACCAAGAGACCCAGTACTTC; CDR3aa: CASSFKGGYQETQYF
abundance: many; j_gene: TRBJ2-7; v_gene: TRBV20-1; d_gene: .; CDR3nt: TGCAGTGCTAGGTCCCTGGCCTCCTACGAGCAGTACTTC; CDR3aa: CSARSLASYEQYF
abundance: few; j_gene: TRBJ2-7; v_gene: TRBV6-5; d_gene: .; CDR3nt: TGTGCCAGCAGTTACTCGGTACACTTGGCCGAGCAGTACTTC; CDR3aa: CASSYSVHLAEQYF
abundance: many; j_gene: TRBJ1-2; v_gene: TRBV5-1; d_gene: .; CDR3nt: TGCGCCAGCAGTTACGGACTGTCCGACTATGGCTACACCTTC; CDR3aa: CASSYGLSDYGYTF
abundance: many; j_gene: TRBJ2-5; v_gene: TRBV7-6; d_gene: TRBD2; CDR3nt: TGTGCCAGCAGCTTGGGTTTGACTAGCGGTTTTGGGACCCAGTACTTC; CDR3aa: CASSLGLTSGFGTQYF
abundance: .; j_gene: TRBJ1-1; v_gene: TRBV30; d_gene: TRBD1; CDR3nt: TGTGCCTGGAGTGAACGGGACAGGGCCCTTTTGTTT; CDR3aa: CAWSERDRALLF